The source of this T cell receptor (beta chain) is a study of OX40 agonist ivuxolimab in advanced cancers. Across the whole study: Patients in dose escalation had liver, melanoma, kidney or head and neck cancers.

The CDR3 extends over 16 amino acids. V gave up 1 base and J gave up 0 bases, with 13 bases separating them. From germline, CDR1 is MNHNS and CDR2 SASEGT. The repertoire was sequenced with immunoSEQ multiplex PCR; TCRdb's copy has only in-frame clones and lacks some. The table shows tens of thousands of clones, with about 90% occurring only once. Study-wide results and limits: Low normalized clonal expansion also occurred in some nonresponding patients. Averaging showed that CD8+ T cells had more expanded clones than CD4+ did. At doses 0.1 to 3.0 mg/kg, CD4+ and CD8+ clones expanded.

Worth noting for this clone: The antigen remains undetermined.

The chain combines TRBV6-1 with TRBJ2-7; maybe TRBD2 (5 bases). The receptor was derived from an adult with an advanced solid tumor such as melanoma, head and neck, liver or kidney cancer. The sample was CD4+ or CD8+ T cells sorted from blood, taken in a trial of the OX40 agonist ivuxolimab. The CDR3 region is CASSEGPLGSSYEQYF. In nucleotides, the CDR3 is TGTGCCAGCAGTGAAGGACCTTTGGGGAGCTCCTACGAGCAGTACTTC.